The 21 T cell receptor beta chains below come from one sample, sequenced in a study of vaccination effects on CD4 cells after COVID-19. No cognate antigen is known for these TCRs. Repertoires were generated with immunoSEQ multiplex PCR, while TCRdb's copy carries only in-frame clones and drops some. In the table there are 20,000 to 25,000 clones, about 65% of which are singletons. ViraFEST assay sequencing came after antigen-specific CD4+ T cells were expanded with viral peptide pools. Culturing for approximately 10 days preceded CD4+ T cell isolation. No vaccinee had earlier SARS-CoV-2 infection, and nucleocapsid antibodies were negative. Sequenced here: CD4+ T cells from PBMCs cultured with HCoV-NL63 spike peptides, sampled before COVID-19 vaccination. These receptors all stem from a human donor who received a COVID-19 vaccine.

The genes are TRBV15 and TRBJ1-5; D possibly corresponds to TRBD1 (5 bases). This CDR3 comprises 15 residues. Deletions cut 4 bases from V and 4 bases from J, with 14 bases between. Germline assignment: CDR1 LNHNV and CDR2 YYDKDF (reference sequence). In nucleotides, the CDR3 is TGTGCCACCAGCATCCGCAGGGAAGGGAATCAGCCCCAGCATTTT. Residues: CATSIRREGNQPQHF.

This chain connects TRBV3-1 (or the pseudogene TRBV3-2) to TRBJ2-6; maybe TRBD2 (6 bases). The ends were cut back, 1 base at V and 6 bases at J, with 7 bases in the middle. The CDR3 consists of 14 residues. CDR1 is LGHDT, CDR2 YNNKEL, per germline (reference sequence). Here the CDR3 reads CASSQGGVANVLTF. CDR3 nucleotide sequence: TGTGCCAGCAGCCAAGGGGGGGTGGCCAACGTCCTGACTTTC.

This clone was seen more than once but under ten times. The chain has TRBV19 and TRBJ1-5, with D tentatively TRBD1 (5 bases). Trimming removed 7 bases from V and 6 bases from J, with 13 bases in between. In germline, CDR1 is LNHDA, CDR2 SQIVND (reference sequence). The CDR3 totals 13 residues. CDR3 sequence (DNA): TGTGCCAGTACGGACATTGTAGGTCAGCCCCAGCATTTT. Translation gives CASTDIVGQPQHF.

The chain couples TRBV6-5 to TRBJ1-6; D is possibly TRBD1 (5 bases). The germline CDR1 and CDR2 sequences are MNHEY and SVGAGI. This CDR3 has 14 residues. Trimming shortened V by 0 bases and J by 8 bases, and 8 bases separated the two germline ends. CDR3 amino acids: CASSYSSTDSPLHF. Written as DNA, the CDR3 is TGTGCCAGCAGTTACTCCTCGACAGATTCACCCCTCCACTTT.

The CDR3 is CASSVLSGTDTQYF. The CDR3 DNA reads as TGTGCCAGCAGCGTATTGTCAGGCACAGATACGCAGTATTTT. The rearrangement joins TRBV9 to TRBJ2-3; the D is unclear. CDR1 SGDLS and CDR2 YYNGEE come from the germline V gene. V was pared by 1 base and J by 1 base, with 7 bases between. This CDR3 comprises 14 residues.

This chain joins TRBV20-1 and TRBJ2-3; the D is unclear. CDR3 length: 16 residues. Germline V gene data show CDR1 as DFQATT and CDR2 as SNEGSKA (reference sequence). V was pared by 3 bases and J by 1 base, with 17 bases between. The CDR3 reads CSASDHGLPGTDTQYF. The CDR3 region has the DNA TGCAGTGCTAGTGATCATGGCTTGCCGGGCACAGATACGCAGTATTTT.

The chain recombines TRBV5-1 with TRBJ2-1, with D possibly TRBD2 on 6 matching bases. V shed 3 bases and J shed 7 bases, with 17 bases lying between them. Germline-derived CDR1 and CDR2 are SGHRS and YFSETQ. The CDR3 consists of 15 residues. CDR3 coding DNA: TGCGCCAGCAGCTCCGGGACGCCCCGGGGGAATGAGCAGTTCTTC. Residues: CASSSGTPRGNEQFF.

By share of the sample, this clone is large. This chain connects TRBV12-5 to TRBJ1-2, with TRBD1 matching over 8 bases. J lost 8 bases, V lost 5 bases, and 7 bases had no gene match. CDR3 length equals 13 residues. The V gene's germline CDR1 is LGHNT and CDR2 FRNRAP. CDR3 residues: CASGHGQGEGYTF. CDR3 coding DNA: TGTGCTAGTGGTCACGGACAGGGAGAGGGCTACACCTTC.

The genes are TRBV4-2 and TRBJ1-3; possible D gene TRBD1, 5 bases. Germline V CDR1 and CDR2: LGHNA, YNFKEQ. With 5 bases removed from V and 4 bases from J, the gap between germline ends came to 15 bases. This CDR3 contains 15 residues. CDR3 bases: TGTGCCAGCAGCTCACGGGGGATTTCGGGAAACACCATATATTTT. Its translation is CASSSRGISGNTIYF.

The rearrangement uses TRBV6-5 and TRBJ1-1; no firm D call. The V end lost 0 bases, the J end lost 2 bases, and 10 bases lay between the germline ends. Germline CDR1 is MNHEY and CDR2 is SVGAGI. This CDR3 comprises 15 residues. The CDR3 sequence: CASSYSTSPNTEAFF. The CDR3 region has the DNA TGTGCCAGCAGTTACTCTACGTCCCCTAACACTGAAGCTTTCTTT.

The rearrangement joins TRBV5-1 to TRBJ2-7; tentatively, D is TRBD1 (6 bases). Germline V gives CDR1 SGHRS, CDR2 YFSETQ. The CDR3 runs 16 residues. V lost 0 bases and J lost 0, with 13 bases in between. CDR3 DNA sequence: TGCGCCAGCAGCTTGGCCCCAGGGGATTTCTCCTACGAGCAGTACTTC. This encodes CASSLAPGDFSYEQYF.

This clone appeared once. The chain joins TRBV14 to TRBJ2-2, with D maybe TRBD1 (6 bases). This CDR3 has 13 residues. Per germline, CDR1 SGHDN and CDR2 FVKESK. Trimming shortened V by 7 bases and J by 4 bases, and 10 bases separated the two germline ends. In DNA form, the CDR3 reads TGTGCCAGCACAGGGGTCTCCACCGGGGAGCTGTTTTTT. As protein: CASTGVSTGELFF.

The DNA of the CDR3 is TGTGCCAGCAGCCAAGAGGTCACCCGGGGGGCCGGCGGGGAGCTGTTTTTT. Translating it yields CASSQEVTRGAGGELFF. The chain couples TRBV4-2 to TRBJ2-2; D may be TRBD2 (7 bases). Trimming removed 0 bases from V and 7 bases from J, with 18 bases in between. The CDR3 contains 17 residues. Germline V gives CDR1 LGHNA, CDR2 YNFKEQ.

This chain links TRBV10-3 with TRBJ2-3; D unclear. The CDR3 runs to 12 residues. The germline V and J ends were trimmed by 3 bases and 4 bases, with 5 bases remaining between them. Looked up from germline, CDR1 is ENHRY and CDR2 is SYGVKD. CDR3 in DNA: TGTGCCATCAGTGACCGGGCAGATACGCAGTATTTT. It translates to CAISDRADTQYF.

Turning to this clone: The sample has other DNA sequences that encode this CDR3 too. The CDR3 reads CASSFGRGQPQHF. CDR3 sequence (DNA): TGTGCCAGCAGTTTCGGTAGGGGACAGCCCCAGCATTTT. The chain links TRBV27 to TRBJ1-5; D is perhaps TRBD1 (5 bases). Germline assignment: CDR1 MNHEY and CDR2 SMNVEV (reference sequence). The CDR3 length is 13 residues. Between the trimmed V and J ends, which lost 3 bases and 7 bases, there was a span of 10 bases.

The chain employs TRBV11-3 and TRBJ2-1, with 13 bases identical to TRBD2. The V and J ends lost 0 bases and 4 bases, in that order; junction bases with no gene match: 3. The CDR3 is 17 amino acids. Germline V gene sequence: CDR1 SGHNT, CDR2 YENEEA. The CDR3: CASSLDGTSGMYNEQFF. In DNA, the CDR3 is TGTGCCAGCAGCTTAGACGGGACTAGCGGGATGTACAATGAGCAGTTCTTC.

The chain is built from TRBV24-1 and TRBJ2-3; possible D gene TRBD1, 6 bases. Trimming stripped 7 bases from V and 4 bases from J, with 11 bases between. Per germline, CDR1 KGHDR and CDR2 SFDVKD. The CDR3 contains 13 residues. Written as DNA, the CDR3 is TGTGCCACCAGCCGAGGGGGAGCAGATACGCAGTATTTT. This gives the protein CATSRGGADTQYF.

This sequence joins TRBV6-5 and TRBJ2-2; 9 nucleotides match TRBD1. The CDR3 covers 15 residues. Looked up from germline, CDR1 is MNHEY and CDR2 is SVGAGI. V lost 7 bases and J lost 7; bases outside the gene matches: 10. This CDR3 is CASNLQGAGSGELFF. The CDR3, as DNA: TGTGCCAGCAACTTACAGGGGGCGGGAAGCGGGGAGCTGTTTTTT.

Relative to its sample, this clone is medium-sized. The chain joins TRBV2 to TRBJ2-3; no firm D call. CDR1 is SNHLY and CDR2 is FYNNEI in the germline V gene. The V gene lost 2 bases and the J gene lost 2 bases, with 8 bases spanning the gap. There are 14 residues in the CDR3. CDR3 sequence: CASSESPPTDTQYF. The CDR3 bases are TGTGCCAGCAGTGAATCCCCACCCACAGATACGCAGTATTTT.

The V and J genes are TRBV2 and TRBJ1-1; 9 bases fit TRBD1. Germline V gene data show CDR1 as SNHLY and CDR2 as FYNNEI. V was pared by 4 bases and J by 5 bases, with 11 bases of the junction left unmatched. CDR3 size: 16 residues. CDR3 sequence (DNA): TGTGCCAGCAGTGTGTCGGCCGGGACAGGGCGGACTGAAGCTTTCTTT. Residues: CASSVSAGTGRTEAFF.

The rearrangement links TRBV24-1 to TRBJ1-5; unclear D gene. Trimming removed 5 bases from V and 6 bases from J, with 13 bases in between. CDR1 and CDR2 (germline): KGHDR, SFDVKD. The CDR3 extends over 14 amino acids. Here the CDR3 DNA reads TGTGCCACCAGTGCTTCGGGAACTGTTCAGCCCCAGCATTTT. Protein sequence: CATSASGTVQPQHF.